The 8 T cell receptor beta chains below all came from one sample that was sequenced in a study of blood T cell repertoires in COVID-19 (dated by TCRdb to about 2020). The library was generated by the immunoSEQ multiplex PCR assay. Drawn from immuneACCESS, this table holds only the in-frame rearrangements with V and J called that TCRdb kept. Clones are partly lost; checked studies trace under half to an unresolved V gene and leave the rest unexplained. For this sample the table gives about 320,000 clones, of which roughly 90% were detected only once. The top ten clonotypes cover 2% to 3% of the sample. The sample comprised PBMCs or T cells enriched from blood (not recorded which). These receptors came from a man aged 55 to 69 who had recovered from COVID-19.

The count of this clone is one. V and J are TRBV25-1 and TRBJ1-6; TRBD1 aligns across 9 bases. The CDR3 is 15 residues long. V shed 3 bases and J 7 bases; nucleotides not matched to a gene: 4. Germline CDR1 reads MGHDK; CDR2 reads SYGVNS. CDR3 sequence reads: CASSDTGTGNSPLHF. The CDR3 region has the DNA TGTGCCAGCAGTGATACCGGGACAGGGAATTCACCCCTCCACTTT. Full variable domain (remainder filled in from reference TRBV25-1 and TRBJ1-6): EADIYQTPRYLVIGTGKKITLECSQTMGHDKMYWYQQDPGMELHLIHYSYGVNSTEKGDLSSESTVSRIRTEHFPLTLESARPSHTSQYLCASSDTGTGNSPLHFGNGTRLTVT.

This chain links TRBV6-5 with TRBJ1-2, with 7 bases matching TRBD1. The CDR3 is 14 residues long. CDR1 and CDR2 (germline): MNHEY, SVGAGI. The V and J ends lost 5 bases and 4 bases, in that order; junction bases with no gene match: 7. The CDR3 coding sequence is TGTGCCAGCAGTCATCAAGGGGGCGGCTATGGCTACACCTTC. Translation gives CASSHQGGGYGYTF.

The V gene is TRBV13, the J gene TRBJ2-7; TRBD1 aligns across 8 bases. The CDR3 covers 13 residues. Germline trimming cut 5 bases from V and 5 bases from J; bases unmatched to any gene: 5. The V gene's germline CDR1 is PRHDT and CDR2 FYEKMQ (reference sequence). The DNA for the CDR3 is TGTGCCAGCAGCAGGACAGGGACCCACGAGCAGTACTTC. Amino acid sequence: CASSRTGTHEQYF.

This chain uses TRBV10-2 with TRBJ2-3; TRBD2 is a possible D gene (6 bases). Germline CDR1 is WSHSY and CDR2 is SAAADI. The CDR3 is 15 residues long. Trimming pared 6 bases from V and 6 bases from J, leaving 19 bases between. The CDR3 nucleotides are TGCGCCAGCAGGATAGCGGAGAATATTGGGGATACGCAGTATTTT. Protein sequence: CASRIAENIGDTQYF.

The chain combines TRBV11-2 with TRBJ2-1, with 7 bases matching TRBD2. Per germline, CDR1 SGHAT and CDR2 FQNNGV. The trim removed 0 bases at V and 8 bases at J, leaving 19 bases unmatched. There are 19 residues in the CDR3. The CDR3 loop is CASSLDPSPRRIGGDEQFF. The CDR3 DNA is TGTGCCAGCAGCTTAGATCCCAGCCCCCGACGGATTGGGGGGGATGAGCAGTTCTTC.

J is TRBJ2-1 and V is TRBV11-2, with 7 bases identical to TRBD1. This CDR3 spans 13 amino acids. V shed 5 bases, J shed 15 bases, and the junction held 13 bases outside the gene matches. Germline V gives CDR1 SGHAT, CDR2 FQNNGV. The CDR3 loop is CASSLRGRSVPFF. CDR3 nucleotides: TGTGCCAGCAGCCTGAGGGGGCGATCGGTCCCGTTCTTC.

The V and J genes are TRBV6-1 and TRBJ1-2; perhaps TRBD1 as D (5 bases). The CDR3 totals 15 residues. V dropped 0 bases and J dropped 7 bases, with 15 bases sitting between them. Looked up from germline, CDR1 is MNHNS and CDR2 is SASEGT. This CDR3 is CASSEAPGSPPGYTF. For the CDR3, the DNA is TGTGCCAGCAGTGAAGCTCCAGGGTCCCCTCCTGGCTACACCTTC.

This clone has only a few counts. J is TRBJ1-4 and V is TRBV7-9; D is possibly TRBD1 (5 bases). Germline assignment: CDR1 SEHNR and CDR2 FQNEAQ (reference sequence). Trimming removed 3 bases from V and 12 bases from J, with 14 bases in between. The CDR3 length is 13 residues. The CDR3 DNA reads TGTGCCAGCAGCTTGGACATACCCACGGAACTGTTTTTT. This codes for CASSLDIPTELFF.